This TCR beta chain was identified during a study of control samples from healthy donors and cancer patients. The CDR3 contains 12 residues. V gave up 4 bases and J gave up 8 bases, with 11 bases separating them. From germline, CDR1 is MNHEY and CDR2 SVGAGI. Profiled with immunoSEQ multiplex PCR; TCRdb holds only in-frame clones, not every one. Of 150,000 to 200,000 clones in the sample, 91% were seen once. This TCR was recovered from a woman aged 25 to 39 in good health. The material sequenced was blood. This chain uses TRBV6-5 with TRBJ1-2; D perhaps matches TRBD1 (6 bases). CDR3 coding DNA: TGTGCCAGCAGTTTTTTGACAGGCGGCTACACCTTC. It yields the protein CASSFLTGGYTF.